A single sample gave rise to the 27 T cell receptor beta chains below, sequenced in a study of blood T cell repertoires in COVID-19. Libraries were prepared by immunoSEQ multiplex PCR; TCRdb keeps only in-frame clonotypes and omits some of them. The sample includes 150,000 to 200,000 clones, around 74% of them seen just once. Sequences were obtained from peripheral blood. Every receptor here comes from a woman older than 75 with acute or convalescent COVID-19.

This clone was seen only a few times. The CDR3 DNA sequence: TGTGCCAGCAGTCTATGGGTAGCCGAAGCTTTCTTT. This codes for CASSLWVAEAFF. This sequence joins TRBV2 and TRBJ1-1, with D unresolved. There are 12 residues in the CDR3. Per germline, CDR1 SNHLY and CDR2 FYNNEI. V shed 5 bases and J shed 8 bases, with 12 bases lying between them.

This clone was seen once. This chain uses TRBV2 with TRBJ2-5; D ambiguous. The CDR3 consists of 11 residues. The V end lost 3 bases, the J end lost 6 bases, and 5 bases lay between the germline ends. Germline assignment: CDR1 SNHLY and CDR2 FYNNEI. Here the CDR3 DNA reads TGTGCCAGCAGTGAGCACAAGACCCAGTACTTC. This encodes CASSEHKTQYF.

The chain couples TRBV19 to TRBJ2-7, with D perhaps TRBD1 (6 bases). The V and J ends lost 9 bases and 2 bases respectively, with 17 bases between them. The CDR3 totals 14 residues. Germline CDR1 LNHDA, CDR2 SQIVND (reference sequence). The CDR3 sequence is CASWTDKITYEQYF. In nucleotides, the CDR3 is TGTGCCAGCTGGACAGACAAGATTACCTACGAGCAGTACTTC.

V gene TRBV18 combines with J gene TRBJ2-7; perhaps TRBD1 as D (6 bases). The CDR3 is 14 residues long. The V and J ends lost 2 bases and 6 bases respectively, with 14 bases between them. The germline V gene has CDR1 KGHSH and CDR2 LQKENI. CDR3 amino acids: CASSPGTGRPEQYF. Written as DNA, the CDR3 is TGTGCCAGCTCACCAGGTACAGGGCGCCCCGAGCAGTACTTC.

This rearrangement joins TRBV29-1 to TRBJ2-1, with D possibly being TRBD2 (5 bases). V lost 6 bases and J lost 8, with 11 bases in between. The CDR3 extends over 11 amino acids. Germline CDR1 SQVTM, CDR2 ANQGSEA. The CDR3 loop is CSVAHGDEQFF. In nucleotides, the CDR3 is TGCAGCGTGGCCCACGGGGATGAGCAGTTCTTC.

The CDR3 region is CASRTGLSTEAFF. The CDR3 DNA is TGTGCCAGTAGGACAGGGCTGTCCACTGAAGCTTTCTTT. This chain connects TRBV25-1 to TRBJ1-1; 8 bases are shared with TRBD1. This CDR3 is built from 13 residues. In germline, CDR1 is MGHDK, CDR2 SYGVNS. The ends lost 9 bases at V and 4 bases at J; junction bases unmatched: 7.

V gene TRBV6-1 combines with J gene TRBJ1-5; no clear D. The CDR3 contains 17 residues. CDR1 is MNHNS, CDR2 SASEGT, per germline. The V gene lost 4 bases and the J gene lost 4 bases, with 20 bases spanning the gap. The CDR3 loop is CASSGLWEGSGNQPQHF. The CDR3 DNA is TGTGCCAGCAGTGGACTATGGGAGGGTTCGGGGAATCAGCCCCAGCATTTT.

This chain joins TRBV29-1 and TRBJ2-7, with no clear D. There are 12 residues in the CDR3. V gave up 2 bases and J gave up 2 bases, with 7 bases separating them. CDR1 and CDR2 from the germline V gene are SQVTM and ANQGSEA. The CDR3 spells CSVETSTYEQYF. Written as DNA, the CDR3 is TGCAGCGTTGAAACGAGCACCTACGAGCAGTACTTC.

The gene calls are TRBV25-1 and TRBJ2-2, with TRBD1 identical over 10 bases. This CDR3 has 15 residues. The germline CDR1 and CDR2 sequences are MGHDK and SYGVNS. V lost 2 bases, J lost 3 bases, and 0 bases stayed unmatched. CDR3 nucleotide sequence: TGTGCCAGCAGTGAAGGACAGGGGGACACCGGGGAGCTGTTTTTT. Residues: CASSEGQGDTGELFF.

This clone was found a few times. V and J are TRBV5-1 and TRBJ2-5, with 10 bases identical to TRBD2. The CDR3 is made up of 12 amino acids. Trimming cost V 5 bases and J 5 bases; bases outside gene matches: 0. The germline V gene encodes CDR1 SGHRS and CDR2 YFSETQ. CDR3 sequence reads: CASRAGGETQYF. DNA of the CDR3: TGCGCCAGCAGAGCGGGAGGGGAGACCCAGTACTTC.

This chain connects TRBV28 to TRBJ1-5, with TRBD1 as a possible D gene (5 bases). The germline gives CDR1 MDHEN, CDR2 SYDVKM. V lost 5 bases, J lost 3 bases, and 20 bases lay in between. The CDR3 runs to 17 residues. The CDR3 loop is CASSAAGSRSLNQPQHF. In DNA form, the CDR3 reads TGTGCCAGCAGTGCCGCAGGGTCACGTTCCCTCAATCAGCCCCAGCATTTT.

The chain combines TRBV15 with TRBJ1-5, with D perhaps matching TRBD1 (5 bases). Trimming took 4 bases from V and 3 from J, leaving 13 bases between them. Germline CDR1 is LNHNV and CDR2 is YYDKDF (reference sequence). The length of the CDR3 is 15 residues. The CDR3, as DNA: TGTGCCACCAGCATCGACAGATCCCTCAATCAGCCCCAGCATTTT. As protein: CATSIDRSLNQPQHF. Looking up the rest from reference TRBV15 and TRBJ1-5 gives the full variable domain: DAMVIQNPRYQVTQFGKPVTLSCSQTLNHNVMYWYQQKSSQAPKLLFHYYDKDFNNEADTPDNFQSRRPNTSFCFLDIRSPGLGDTAMYLCATSIDRSLNQPQHFGDGTRLSIL.

CDR3 loop: CASSQIPGGNEQFF. CDR3 coding DNA: TGTGCCAGCAGCCAGATCCCAGGGGGCAATGAGCAGTTCTTC. This rearrangement joins TRBV3-1 (or the pseudogene TRBV3-2) to TRBJ2-1, with 7 nucleotides matching TRBD1. CDR3 length equals 14 residues. V lost 3 bases to trimming and J lost 6 bases; unmatched junction nucleotides: 5. CDR1 is LGHDT, CDR2 YNNKEL, per germline (reference sequence).

The rearrangement uses TRBV27 and TRBJ2-5; D is undetermined. Trimming shortened V by 2 bases and J by 1 base, and 8 bases separated the two germline ends. In germline, CDR1 is MNHEY, CDR2 SMNVEV (reference sequence). The CDR3 consists of 14 residues. CDR3 in DNA: TGTGCCAGCAGTTTAAATCGCGGCCAAGAGACCCAGTACTTC. It yields the protein CASSLNRGQETQYF.

This clone was recorded a few times. The V gene is TRBV11-1, the J gene TRBJ1-1, with D unclear. V was trimmed by 3 bases and J by 2 bases, leaving 13 bases between them. CDR3 length equals 15 residues. The germline V gene has CDR1 SGHAT and CDR2 FQDESV (reference sequence). This CDR3 reads CASSFSKAGNTEAFF. The CDR3 coding sequence is TGTGCCAGCAGCTTCTCCAAGGCAGGTAACACTGAAGCTTTCTTT.

The chain links TRBV4-1 to TRBJ1-1; D gene unclear. V dropped 5 bases and J dropped 0 bases, with 16 bases sitting between them. The V gene's germline CDR1 is MGHRA and CDR2 YSYEKL. This CDR3 is built from 16 residues. CDR3 nucleotide sequence: TGCGCCAGCAGCTACGGGAGTTGGCAGCTGAACACTGAAGCTTTCTTT. It codes for CASSYGSWQLNTEAFF.

This clone is deemed medium-sized. The rearrangement uses TRBV9 and TRBJ2-2, with a possible D match to TRBD1 (5 bases). V was trimmed by 2 bases and J by 7 bases, leaving 18 bases between them. This CDR3 has 16 residues. Germline V gene sequence: CDR1 SGDLS, CDR2 YYNGEE. As DNA, the CDR3 is TGTGCCAGCAGCGTCACCGATGGGGCTACTTACGGGGAGCTGTTTTTT. Translated, it gives CASSVTDGATYGELFF.

The V and J genes are TRBV9 and TRBJ1-2, with 7 bases that match TRBD1. The CDR3 consists of 18 residues. V trimming: 0 bases; J trimming: 8 bases; junction bases outside the gene matches: 19. Germline assignment: CDR1 SGDLS and CDR2 YYNGEE. This chain's CDR3 is CASSVGFRRQGIPLGYTF. CDR3 coding DNA: TGTGCCAGCAGCGTAGGGTTTAGACGACAGGGTATCCCTTTGGGCTACACCTTC.

The chain is built from TRBV6-4 and TRBJ2-3, with 8 bases matching TRBD1. CDR3 size: 14 residues. Trimming removed 4 bases from V and 4 bases from J; junction bases left unmatched: 4. CDR1 MRHNA and CDR2 SNTAGT come from the germline V gene. The CDR3 here is CASSVQGAADTQYF. The CDR3 DNA sequence: TGTGCCAGCAGTGTCCAGGGGGCCGCAGATACGCAGTATTTT.

The chain carries TRBV6-5 and TRBJ2-1, with 10 positions matching TRBD1. J was trimmed by 5 bases and V by 8 bases; bases with no gene match: 9. CDR1 is MNHEY and CDR2 is SVGAGI in the germline V gene. This CDR3 spans 15 amino acids. CDR3 nucleotides: TGTGCCAGCTGTACCGGGACAGGGGACCACAATGAGCAGTTCTTC. This codes for CASCTGTGDHNEQFF.

This sequence joins TRBV29-1 and TRBJ1-1; possibly TRBD1 for D (5 bases). V was clipped by 5 bases and J by 6 bases, with 13 bases between them. The CDR3 loop spans 12 amino acids. The germline gives CDR1 SQVTM, CDR2 ANQGSEA. Here the CDR3 DNA reads TGCAGCGTTATCCCTGGGACTTCTGAAGCTTTCTTT. It is translated as CSVIPGTSEAFF.

V usage is TRBV11-2 and J usage is TRBJ2-1, with 8 bases matching TRBD2. The CDR3 has 17 amino acids. Per germline, CDR1 SGHAT and CDR2 FQNNGV. Trimming cost V 5 bases and J 4 bases; bases outside gene matches: 13. CDR3 in amino acids: CASSPISGKKEYNEQFF. CDR3 nucleotides: TGTGCCAGCAGCCCGATTAGCGGGAAAAAAGAATACAATGAGCAGTTCTTC.

The rearrangement joins TRBV7-2 to TRBJ2-7, with 8 bases that match TRBD1. The CDR3 extends over 13 amino acids. The V gene end was trimmed by 6 bases and the J gene end by 1 base; junction bases not matched to a gene: 2. In germline, CDR1 is SGHTA, CDR2 FQGNSA. The CDR3 nucleotides read TGTGCCAGCAGACGGACAGGGTCCTACGAGCAGTACTTC. This gives the protein CASRRTGSYEQYF.

This rearrangement joins TRBV5-4 to TRBJ2-3; a weak D match, TRBD1 (5 bases). Germline V gene sequence: CDR1 SGHNT, CDR2 YYREEE (reference sequence). The CDR3 sequence is 17 residues long. V gave up 3 bases and J gave up 2 bases, with 19 bases separating them. DNA for the CDR3: TGTGCCAGCAGCTCGATCCCAGGTAGGGGATCCACAGATACGCAGTATTTT. Residues: CASSSIPGRGSTDTQYF.

The chain has TRBV3-1 (or the pseudogene TRBV3-2) and TRBJ2-2; 10 bases fit TRBD2. The length of the CDR3 is 13 residues. V shed 11 bases and J 3 bases; nucleotides not matched to a gene: 3. Germline V gene data show CDR1 as LGHDT and CDR2 as YNNKEL (reference sequence). The CDR3 spells CADGLADTGELFF. The DNA of the CDR3 is TGTGCCGATGGACTAGCGGACACCGGGGAGCTGTTTTTT.

The CDR3 loop is CASSWTEGVYQPQHF. For the CDR3, the DNA is TGTGCCAGCAGCTGGACCGAAGGGGTGTATCAGCCCCAGCATTTT. V gene TRBV7-8 combines with J gene TRBJ1-5; D is possibly TRBD1 (5 bases). V lost 4 bases to trimming and J lost 5 bases, with 15 bases between them. The CDR3 loop spans 15 amino acids. Germline V CDR1 and CDR2: SGHVS, FQNEAQ.

This clone came up a few times. J is TRBJ1-5 and V is TRBV6-5; TRBD1 is a possible D gene (5 bases). The V end lost 8 bases, the J end lost 10 bases, and 21 bases lay between the germline ends. This CDR3 has 14 amino acids. CDR1 MNHEY and CDR2 SVGAGI come from the germline V gene. Here the CDR3 reads CASGYRTTPGPQHF. CDR3 DNA sequence: TGTGCCAGCGGGTACAGGACTACACCAGGTCCCCAGCATTTT.